A single sample is the source of the 9 T cell receptor beta chains below, sequenced in a study of cytomegalovirus exposure and HLA in healthy donors. PCR amplification relied on 60 Vbeta primers (plus 13 Jbeta primers). TCRdb's copy holds only in-frame clones and misses some; the assay was immunoSEQ multiplex PCR. The data contain roughly 65,000 clones, 65% to 80% of them singletons. Sequencing was performed on PBMCs. These TCRs come from a man aged 40-50 years in good health and CMV-seropositive.

The rearrangement joins TRBV11-3 to TRBJ2-7, with 7 bases identical to TRBD1. Trimming took 0 bases from V and 2 from J; bases not matched to a gene: 7. Germline V gives CDR1 SGHNT, CDR2 YENEEA. CDR3 length: 16 amino acids. The CDR3 DNA sequence: TGTGCCAGCAGCTTAGATCGACTGACAGGGACCTACGAGCAGTACTTC. This codes for CASSLDRLTGTYEQYF.

The chain recombines TRBV30 with TRBJ2-7; a weak D match, TRBD1 (5 bases). V was pared by 0 bases and J by 2 bases, with 11 bases between. Germline CDR1 reads GTSNPN; CDR2 reads SVGIG (reference sequence). This CDR3 contains 14 residues. The CDR3 spells CAWSVGAAAYEQYF. The DNA of the CDR3 is TGTGCCTGGAGTGTAGGGGCAGCCGCCTACGAGCAGTACTTC.

The chain carries TRBV11-2 and TRBJ2-5, with a tentative D call TRBD2 (5 bases). The germline V and J ends were trimmed by 8 bases and 4 bases, with 14 bases remaining between them. In germline, CDR1 is SGHAT, CDR2 FQNNGV. There are 13 residues in the CDR3. The CDR3 sequence is CASGMRVGETQYF. CDR3 bases: TGTGCCAGCGGTATGAGGGTAGGAGAGACCCAGTACTTC. Full variable domain (missing parts from reference TRBV11-2 and TRBJ2-5): EAGVAQSPRYKIIEKRQSVAFWCNPISGHATLYWYQQILGQGPKLLIQFQNNGVVDDSQLPKDRFSAERLKGVDSTLKIQPAKLEDSAVYLCASGMRVGETQYFGPGTRLLVL.

The rearrangement uses TRBV5-1 and TRBJ1-1; the match to TRBD1 covers 10 bases. In germline, CDR1 is SGHRS, CDR2 YFSETQ. This CDR3 contains 14 residues. The V gene end was trimmed by 1 base and the J gene end by 11 bases; junction bases not matched to a gene: 8. CDR3 coding DNA: TGCGCCAGCAGCTTGAATGGACAGGGGGGGTTGGCTTTCTTT. The encoded protein is CASSLNGQGGLAFF.

This clone was found a few times. The V gene is TRBV5-6, the J gene TRBJ1-4; perhaps TRBD1 as D (6 bases). Germline V gives CDR1 SGHDT, CDR2 YYEEEE. The CDR3 length is 15 residues. The ends were cut back, 3 bases at V and 7 bases at J, with 16 bases in the middle. The CDR3 loop reads CASSSRGGGVEKLFF. The CDR3 DNA sequence: TGTGCCAGCAGCTCGAGAGGGGGAGGGGTTGAAAAACTGTTTTTT.

This clone turned up a few times. The CDR3 region has the DNA TGTGCCTACAGTGGGTCCTACGAGCAGTACTTC. Translating gives CAYSGSYEQYF. The rearrangement links TRBV9 to TRBJ2-7; D is uncertain. V was shortened by 10 bases and J by 1 base, with 9 bases between the two germline ends. Germline loops: CDR1 SGDLS, CDR2 YYNGEE. The length of the CDR3 is 11 residues.

The chain is built from TRBV30 and TRBJ2-2; the match to TRBD1 covers 11 bases. Per the germline V gene, CDR1 is GTSNPN and CDR2 is SVGIG (reference sequence). The CDR3 length is 14 residues. After removal of 4 bases from V and 7 bases from J, the junction contained 5 bases not matched to a gene. The CDR3 here is CAWIRTGGFGELFF. DNA of the CDR3: TGTGCCTGGATTCGGACAGGGGGCTTCGGGGAGCTGTTTTTT.

This clone was seen only a few times. This chain links TRBV6-1 with TRBJ2-4, with D possibly TRBD2 on 5 matching bases. CDR1 and CDR2 (germline): MNHNS, SASEGT. V lost 8 bases, J lost 3 bases, and 11 bases lay in between. There are 13 residues in the CDR3. The CDR3 here is CASSGLGKNIQYF. The CDR3 DNA is TGTGCCAGCTCGGGATTGGGCAAAAACATTCAGTACTTC.

The rearrangement links TRBV19 to TRBJ2-2; 8 nucleotides match TRBD2. Per the germline V gene, CDR1 is LNHDA and CDR2 is SQIVND (reference sequence). The CDR3 runs to 15 residues. The J segment lost 5 bases and the V segment lost 7 bases, leaving 9 bases of the junction unmatched. In DNA form, the CDR3 reads TGTGCCAGTACGGGACTAGGGACGAGTACCGGGGAGCTGTTTTTT. Translation: CASTGLGTSTGELFF.